The T cell receptor beta chain under discussion was sequenced for a study of T cells expressing NK-cell markers. Looking at the study overall: TCR beta repertoires came from sorted CD3+CD56+NKG2C+, CD3+CD56+NKG2C- and CD3+CD56-NKG2C+ T cells.

As to this clonotype: As yet, its antigen is unknown.

Findings of the study overall: In a group of about 6 donors, dominant NKG2C+ clonotypes represented roughly 1.0-7.5% of CD8+ T cells. Whether expanded NKG2C+ T cell clones recognized HCMV stayed uncertain.

This CDR3 comprises 16 residues. Germline V gene data show CDR1 as PRHDT and CDR2 as FYEKMQ (reference sequence). With UMIs, 5'RACE template switching was used to make TCR beta cDNA. Following a re-call of the 5' RACE reads, TCRdb has one entry per CDR3 protein and lacks DNA. Recorded for this sample: 150,000 to 170,000 distinct CDR3 sequences. The V call is TRBV13, the J call TRBJ2-3; TCRdb's D call, TRBD2, is unchecked because there is no DNA. The specimen was blood T cells: a sorted CD56 or NKG2C T cell subset, CD4+ or CD8+ T cells, or bulk PBMC T cells (not recorded which). This clonotype was obtained from a woman aged 45-65 years in good health. This CDR3 reads CASSFSGEGITDTQYF.